Presented here are 10 T cell receptor beta chains from one specimen sequenced in a study of T cell responses to AZD1222 COVID-19 vaccine. The protocol was immunoSEQ multiplex PCR, while the TCRdb copy is restricted to in-frame clones and leaves out a portion. The repertoire holds 180,000 or so clones, with 75% to 90% as singletons. Sequenced here: peripheral blood, sampled 28 days after the second dose of the MenACWY control vaccine. The receptors were sampled from an adult who received the MenACWY meningococcal vaccine as a control.

The chain carries TRBV4-3 and TRBJ1-4, with D possibly being TRBD1 (5 bases). V gave up 0 bases and J gave up 7 bases, with 12 bases separating them. There are 15 residues in the CDR3. Germline values: CDR1 LGHNA, CDR2 YSLEER. CDR3 DNA sequence: TGCGCCAGCAGCCAAGAGTCGGCTGGGGCTGAAAAACTGTTTTTT. Translating it yields CASSQESAGAEKLFF.

The chain couples TRBV7-9 to TRBJ1-1; 8 bases are a match to TRBD1. The junction had 8 bases not matched to a gene; V was cut back by 3 bases and J by 5 bases. Germline V gene sequence: CDR1 SEHNR, CDR2 FQNEAQ (reference sequence). There are 15 residues in the CDR3. The CDR3: CASSFARTGSTEAFF. The CDR3 DNA is TGTGCCAGCAGCTTCGCCCGGACAGGGAGTACTGAAGCTTTCTTT.

The CDR3 coding sequence is TGCGCCAGCAGCCAAGATGGGGGACTAAATGAGCAGTTCTTC. This sequence encodes CASSQDGGLNEQFF. J is TRBJ2-1 and V is TRBV4-3; 7 bases match TRBD2. Germline V lookup: CDR1 LGHNA, CDR2 YSLEER. The junction had 3 bases not matched to a gene; V was cut back by 0 bases and J by 7 bases. This CDR3 spans 14 amino acids.

V gene TRBV19 combines with J gene TRBJ2-3; 8 bases are a match to TRBD1. Germline V lookup: CDR1 LNHDA, CDR2 SQIVND (reference sequence). After removal of 6 bases from V and 1 base from J, the junction contained 0 bases not matched to a gene. The CDR3 has 13 residues. The CDR3 nucleotides read TGTGCCAGTAGGGGACAGGGCACAGATACGCAGTATTTT. Translation gives CASRGQGTDTQYF.

The chain joins TRBV18 to TRBJ1-1; D gene uncertain. The V end was cut by 3 bases, the J end by 5 bases, with 4 bases between. The CDR3 spans 11 residues. CDR1 KGHSH and CDR2 LQKENI come from the germline V gene. The CDR3 protein is CASSPETEAFF. The CDR3, as DNA: TGTGCCAGCTCACCGGAGACTGAAGCTTTCTTT.

This chain joins TRBV2 and TRBJ1-1; D may be TRBD1 (5 bases). Germline V gene data show CDR1 as SNHLY and CDR2 as FYNNEI. The CDR3 extends over 10 amino acids. Trimming removed 1 base at V and 11 bases at J, with 5 bases between. CDR3 sequence reads: CASSEGDAFF. The CDR3 region has the DNA TGTGCCAGCAGTGAAGGGGACGCTTTCTTT.

The chain employs TRBV6-5 and TRBJ1-1; D is perhaps TRBD1 (5 bases). V dropped 0 bases and J dropped 8 bases, with 16 bases sitting between them. Germline values: CDR1 MNHEY, CDR2 SVGAGI. This CDR3 has 15 residues. The CDR3 here is CASSYSGGRGEEAFF. CDR3 nucleotide sequence: TGTGCCAGCAGTTACTCGGGAGGGAGGGGAGAGGAAGCTTTCTTT.

This chain uses TRBV7-2 with TRBJ2-1, with D possibly TRBD2 on 5 matching bases. The CDR3 extends over 12 amino acids. V lost 4 bases and J lost 8, with 9 bases in between. CDR1 is SGHTA and CDR2 is FQGNSA in the germline V gene. The DNA of the CDR3 is TGTGCCAGCAGCTCACAGCGGCATGAGCAGTTCTTC. Its translation: CASSSQRHEQFF.

This chain links TRBV19 with TRBJ2-3; TRBD2 might be the D (6 bases). Germline CDR1 LNHDA, CDR2 SQIVND (reference sequence). The CDR3 is made up of 14 amino acids. Trimming cost V 7 bases and J 4 bases, with 15 bases left between them. The CDR3 sequence is CASTRTIRPDTQYF. The CDR3 region has the DNA TGTGCCAGTACCCGGACTATTCGGCCAGATACGCAGTATTTT.

The rearrangement joins TRBV30 to TRBJ2-7; D uncertain. Germline CDR1 GTSNPN, CDR2 SVGIG (reference sequence). The V end was cut by 8 bases, the J end by 6 bases, with 14 bases between. The CDR3 contains 11 residues. The CDR3 is CAGTRASEQYF. The CDR3 nucleotides are TGTGCCGGAACTCGGGCGTCCGAGCAGTACTTC.